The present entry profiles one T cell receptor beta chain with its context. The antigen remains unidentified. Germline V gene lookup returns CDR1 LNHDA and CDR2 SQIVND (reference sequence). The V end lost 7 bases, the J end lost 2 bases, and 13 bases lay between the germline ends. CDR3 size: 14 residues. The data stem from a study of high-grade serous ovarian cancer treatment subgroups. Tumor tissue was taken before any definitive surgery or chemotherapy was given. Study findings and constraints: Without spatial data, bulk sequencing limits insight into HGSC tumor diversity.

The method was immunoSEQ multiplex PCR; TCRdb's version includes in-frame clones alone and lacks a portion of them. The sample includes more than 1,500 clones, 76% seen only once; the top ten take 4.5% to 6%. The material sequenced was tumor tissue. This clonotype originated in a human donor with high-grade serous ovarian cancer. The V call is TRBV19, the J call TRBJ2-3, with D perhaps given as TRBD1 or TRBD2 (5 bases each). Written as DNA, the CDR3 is TGTGCCAGTAAACTCGGGGCTTTCACAGATACGCAGTATTTT. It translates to CASKLGAFTDTQYF.